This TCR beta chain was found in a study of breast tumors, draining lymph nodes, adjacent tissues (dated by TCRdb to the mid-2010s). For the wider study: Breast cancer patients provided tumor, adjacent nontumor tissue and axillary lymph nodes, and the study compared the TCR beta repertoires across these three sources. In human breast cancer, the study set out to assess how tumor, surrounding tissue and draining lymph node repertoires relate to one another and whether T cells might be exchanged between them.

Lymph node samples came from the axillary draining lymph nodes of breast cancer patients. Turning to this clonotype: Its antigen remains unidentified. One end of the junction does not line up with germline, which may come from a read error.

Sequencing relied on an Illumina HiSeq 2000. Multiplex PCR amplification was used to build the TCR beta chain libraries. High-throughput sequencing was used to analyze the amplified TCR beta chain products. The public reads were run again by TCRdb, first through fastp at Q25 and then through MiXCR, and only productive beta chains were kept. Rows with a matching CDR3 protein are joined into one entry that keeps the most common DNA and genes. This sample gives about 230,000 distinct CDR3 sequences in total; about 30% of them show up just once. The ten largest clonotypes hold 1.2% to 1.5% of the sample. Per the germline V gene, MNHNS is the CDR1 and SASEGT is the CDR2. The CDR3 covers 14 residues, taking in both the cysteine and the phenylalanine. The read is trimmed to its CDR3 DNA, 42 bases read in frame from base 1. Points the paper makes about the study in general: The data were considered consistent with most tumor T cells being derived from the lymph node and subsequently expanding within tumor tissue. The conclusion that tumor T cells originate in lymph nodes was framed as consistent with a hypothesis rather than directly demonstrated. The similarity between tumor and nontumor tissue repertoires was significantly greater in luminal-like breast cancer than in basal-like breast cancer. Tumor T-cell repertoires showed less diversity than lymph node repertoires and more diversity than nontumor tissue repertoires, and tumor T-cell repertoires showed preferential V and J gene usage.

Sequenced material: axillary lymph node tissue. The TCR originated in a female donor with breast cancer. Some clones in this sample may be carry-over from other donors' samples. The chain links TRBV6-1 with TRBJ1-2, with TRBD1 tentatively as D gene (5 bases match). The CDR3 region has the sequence CASSEEIGDYGYTF. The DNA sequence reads TGTGCCAGCAGTGAAGAAATAGGGGACTATGGCTACACCTTT.